The entry below gives a single T cell receptor beta chain sequence along with its context. This clonotype was observed a handful of times. The clone's antigen remains unknown. Per-base quality was not reported, and no clone a single base away is much larger than it. These data belong to a study of T cell repertoires and leukemia-associated antigens (dated by TCRdb to about 2019). For context, the study as a whole: Per sample, about 5.1 to 6.6 million read pairs and about 3.3 to 5.0 million effective reads were obtained, for some 16 million effective reads in total. Using in vitro peptide stimulation of healthy T cells, the study set out to figure out what antigen is recognized by a TCR Vbeta21 clone that had previously been found in CML patients. Overall study results and their limits: The antigen specificity and function of the expanded clones were not directly tested and needed further investigation. The four groups showed no significant differences in numbers of Vbeta genes (around 60), Jbeta genes (about 14), VDJ rearrangements, or unique CDR3s.

The CDR3 measures 15 amino acids from cysteine to phenylalanine. Only CDR3 DNA remains: 45 bases, in frame from the first base. As encoded in the germline V gene, CDR1 is SGHRS while CDR2 is YFSETQ. V is cut by 5 bases and J by 2 bases, and the space between the germline ends is 16 bases. TRIzol reagent was used to extract total RNA from the cultured T cells. 5' rapid amplification of cDNA ends (5'RACE) was used to amplify TCRbeta libraries from RNA. Before sequencing, library concentration and integrity were assessed using Qubit, an Agilent instrument, and quantitative PCR. A commercial service provider sequenced the qualified libraries on Illumina HiSeq or MiSeq. The published analysis was carried out like this. MiXCR version 1.8.2 was used to identify TCR sequences in each sample. For a clone to be considered qualified, a CDR3 longer than four amino acids, an in-frame nucleotide length, and the absence of a stop codon were required. A read containing the complete CDR3 structure was defined as an effective read. Expanded clones were validated by RT-PCR with 24 Vbeta primers, GeneScan spectratyping, and Sanger sequencing. TCRdb redid the processing of the public reads, applying fastp at Q25 and MiXCR, and retained in-frame beta chains. Rows with a matching CDR3 protein are joined into one entry that keeps the most common DNA and genes. Clone size and V and J calls follow TCRdb, not the original study. The sample table shows 12,000 or so distinct CDR3 sequences, and over 40% are seen once. The top ten clonotypes cover about 35% of the sample.

As a first step, CD3+ T cells were rested overnight at approximately 2.3 million cells/mL in RPMI 1640 lacking fetal bovine serum. CD3+ T cells were isolated from PBMCs with MACS immunomagnetic beads following the manufacturer's instructions. The source is a female donor in good health. Sequencing input: CD3+ T cells sorted from blood and cultured. This sequence uses TRBV5-1 and TRBJ1-1, with no D gene named confidently. The DNA sequence reads TGCGCCAGCAGTCGCCTCGTCGGGGAAAACACTGAAGCTTTCTTT. It specifies CASSRLVGENTEAFF. With the portions outside the CDR3 filled from the reference TRBV5-1 and TRBJ1-1 genes, the complete variable region becomes KAGVTQTPRYLIKTRGQQVTLSCSPISGHRSVSWYQQTPGQGLQFLFEYFSETQRNKGNFPGRFSGRQFSNSRSEMNVSTLELGDSALYLCASSRLVGENTEAFFGQGTRLTVV.